This T cell receptor (beta chain) comes out of a study of blood T cell repertoires in COVID-19. Study-wide background: T cells, B-cell-depleted T cells, or PBMCs provided the cDNA or gDNA that served as material.

The CDR3 is 13 amino acids. Trimming stripped 4 bases from V and 4 bases from J, with 10 bases between. Germline loops: CDR1 SEHNR, CDR2 FQNEAQ (reference sequence). A Seattle source enrolled patients during active infection and followed them longitudinally. Per the study methods: Reference gene primers were amplified, and this amplification served to estimate nucleated cell counts. Here immunoSEQ multiplex PCR was the method, and the copy in TCRdb shows in-frame clones only, minus some. V, J and clone size derive from that table, while D and trimming were established from the DNA sequence. This sample has 150,000 to 250,000 clones, with around 94% found just once.

The TCR comes from a man aged 30-40 years with COVID-19, enrolled during active disease. The chain carries TRBV7-9 and TRBJ1-1; tentatively, D is TRBD1 (5 bases). The sample consisted of peripheral blood. CDR3 sequence: CASSSTGSTEAFF. The CDR3 nucleotides read TGTGCCAGCAGCTCCACAGGCAGCACTGAAGCTTTCTTT. Based on the CDR3 plus reference TRBV7-9 and TRBJ1-1, the full variable domain is DTGVSQNPRHKITKRGQNVTFRCDPISEHNRLYWYRQTLGQGPEFLTYFQNEAQLEKSRLLSDRFSAERPKGSFSTLEIQRTEQGDSAMYLCASSSTGSTEAFFGQGTRLTVV.